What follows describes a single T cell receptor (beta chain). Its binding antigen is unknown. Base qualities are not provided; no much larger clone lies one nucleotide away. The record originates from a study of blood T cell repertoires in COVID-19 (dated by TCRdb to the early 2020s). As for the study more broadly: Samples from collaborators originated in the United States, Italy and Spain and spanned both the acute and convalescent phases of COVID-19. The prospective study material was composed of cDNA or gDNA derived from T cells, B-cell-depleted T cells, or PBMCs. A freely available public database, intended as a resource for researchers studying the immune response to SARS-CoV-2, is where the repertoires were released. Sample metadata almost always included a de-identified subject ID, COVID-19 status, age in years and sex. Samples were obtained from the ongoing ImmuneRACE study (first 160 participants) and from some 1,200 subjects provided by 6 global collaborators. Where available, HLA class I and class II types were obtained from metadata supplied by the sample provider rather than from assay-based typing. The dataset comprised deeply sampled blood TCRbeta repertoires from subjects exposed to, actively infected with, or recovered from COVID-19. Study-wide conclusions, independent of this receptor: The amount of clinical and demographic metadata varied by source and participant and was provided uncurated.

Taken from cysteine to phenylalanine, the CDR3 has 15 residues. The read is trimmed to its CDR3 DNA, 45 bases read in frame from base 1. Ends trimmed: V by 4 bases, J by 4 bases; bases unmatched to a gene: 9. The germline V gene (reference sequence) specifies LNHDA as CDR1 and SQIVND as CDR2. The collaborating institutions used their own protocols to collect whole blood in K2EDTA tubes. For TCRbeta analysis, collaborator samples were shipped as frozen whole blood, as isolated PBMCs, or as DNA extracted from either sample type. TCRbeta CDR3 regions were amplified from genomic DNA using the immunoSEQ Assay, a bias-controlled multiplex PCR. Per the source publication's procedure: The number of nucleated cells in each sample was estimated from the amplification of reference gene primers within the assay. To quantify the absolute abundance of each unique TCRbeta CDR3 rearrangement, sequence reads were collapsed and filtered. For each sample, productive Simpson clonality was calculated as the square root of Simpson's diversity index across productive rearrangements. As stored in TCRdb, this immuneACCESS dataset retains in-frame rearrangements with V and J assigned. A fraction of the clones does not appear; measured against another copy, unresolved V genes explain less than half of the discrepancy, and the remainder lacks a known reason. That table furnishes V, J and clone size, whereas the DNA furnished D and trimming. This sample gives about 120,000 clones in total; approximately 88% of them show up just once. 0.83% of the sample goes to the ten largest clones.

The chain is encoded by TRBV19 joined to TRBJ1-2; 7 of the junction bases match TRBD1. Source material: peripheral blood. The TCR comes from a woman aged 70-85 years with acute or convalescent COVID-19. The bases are TGTGCCAGTAGTACTCATACAGGGGAATTCTATGGCTACACCTTC. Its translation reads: CASSTHTGEFYGYTF.